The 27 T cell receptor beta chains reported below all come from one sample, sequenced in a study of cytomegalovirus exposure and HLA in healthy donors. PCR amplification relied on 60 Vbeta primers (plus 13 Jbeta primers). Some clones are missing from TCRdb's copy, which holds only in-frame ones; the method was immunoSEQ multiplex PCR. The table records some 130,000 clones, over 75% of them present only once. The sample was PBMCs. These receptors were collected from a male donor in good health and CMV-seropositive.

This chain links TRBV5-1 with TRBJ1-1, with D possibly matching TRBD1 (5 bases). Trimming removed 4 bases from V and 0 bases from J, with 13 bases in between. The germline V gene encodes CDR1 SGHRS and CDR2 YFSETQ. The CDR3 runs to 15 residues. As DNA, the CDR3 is TGCGCCAGCAGCAAACTTCAGGACATGAACACTGAAGCTTTCTTT. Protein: CASSKLQDMNTEAFF.

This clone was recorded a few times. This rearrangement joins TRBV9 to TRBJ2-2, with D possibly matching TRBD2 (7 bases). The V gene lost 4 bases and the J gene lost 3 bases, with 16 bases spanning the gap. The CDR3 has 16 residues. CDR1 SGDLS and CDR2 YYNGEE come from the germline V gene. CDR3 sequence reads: CASSPRGGPDTGELFF. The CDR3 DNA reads TGTGCCAGCAGCCCCAGGGGAGGGCCGGACACCGGGGAGCTGTTTTTT.

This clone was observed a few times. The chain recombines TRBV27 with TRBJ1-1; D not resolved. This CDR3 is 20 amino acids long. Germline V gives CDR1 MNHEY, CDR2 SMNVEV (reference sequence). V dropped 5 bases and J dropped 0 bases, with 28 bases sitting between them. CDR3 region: CASSPYLGGEWVGMNTEAFF. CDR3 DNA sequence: TGTGCCAGCAGTCCCTACCTGGGCGGGGAGTGGGTCGGCATGAACACTGAAGCTTTCTTT.

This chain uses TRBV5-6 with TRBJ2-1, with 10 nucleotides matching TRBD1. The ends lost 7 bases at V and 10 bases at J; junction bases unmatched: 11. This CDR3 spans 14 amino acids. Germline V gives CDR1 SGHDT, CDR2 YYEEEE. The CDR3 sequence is CASSSGQGYREQFF. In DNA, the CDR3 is TGTGCCAGCTCCTCGGGACAGGGGTATCGGGAGCAGTTCTTC.

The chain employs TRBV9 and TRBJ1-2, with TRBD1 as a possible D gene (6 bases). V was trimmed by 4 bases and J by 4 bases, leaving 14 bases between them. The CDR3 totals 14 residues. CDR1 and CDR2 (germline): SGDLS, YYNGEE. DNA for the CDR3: TGTGCCAGCAGCTCCTCGGGCAGGGGCTATGGCTACACCTTC. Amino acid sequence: CASSSSGRGYGYTF.

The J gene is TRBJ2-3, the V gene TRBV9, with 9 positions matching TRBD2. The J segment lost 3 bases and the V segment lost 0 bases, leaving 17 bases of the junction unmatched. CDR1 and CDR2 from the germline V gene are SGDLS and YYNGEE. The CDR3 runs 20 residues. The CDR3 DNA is TGTGCCAGCAGCGTAGGCACTAGCGGGTACTCGAAGCAGCCGACAGATACGCAGTATTTT. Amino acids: CASSVGTSGYSKQPTDTQYF. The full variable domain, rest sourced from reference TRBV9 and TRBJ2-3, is DSGVTQTPKHLITATGQRVTLRCSPRSGDLSVYWYQQSLDQGLQFLIQYYNGEERAKGNILERFSAQQFPDLHSELNLSSLELGDSALYFCASSVGTSGYSKQPTDTQYFGPGTRLTVL.

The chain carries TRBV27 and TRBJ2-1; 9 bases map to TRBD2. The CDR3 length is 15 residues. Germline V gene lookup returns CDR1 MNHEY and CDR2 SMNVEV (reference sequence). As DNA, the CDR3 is TGTGCGTCTCAGCGGGGGGACCGTGTCCAATTTGAGCAGTTCTTC. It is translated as CASQRGDRVQFEQFF.

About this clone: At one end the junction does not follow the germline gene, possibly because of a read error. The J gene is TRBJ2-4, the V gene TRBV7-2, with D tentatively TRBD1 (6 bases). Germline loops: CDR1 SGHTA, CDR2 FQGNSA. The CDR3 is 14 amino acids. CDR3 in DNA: TGTGCCAGTGGACAGACGGTAGCCAAAAACAGTCAGTACTTC. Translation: CASGQTVAKNSQYF.

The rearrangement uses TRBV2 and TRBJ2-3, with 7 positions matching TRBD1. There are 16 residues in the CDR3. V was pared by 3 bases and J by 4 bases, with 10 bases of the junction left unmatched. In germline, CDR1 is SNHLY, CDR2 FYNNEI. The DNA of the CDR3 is TGTGCCAGCAGTGACCCACAGGGGCATGTTGCAGATACGCAGTATTTT. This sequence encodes CASSDPQGHVADTQYF.

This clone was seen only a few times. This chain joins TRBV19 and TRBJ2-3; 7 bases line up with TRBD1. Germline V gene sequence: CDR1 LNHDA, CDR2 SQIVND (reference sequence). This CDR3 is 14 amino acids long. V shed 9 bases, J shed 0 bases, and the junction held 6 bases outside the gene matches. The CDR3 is CASNRGTSTDTQYF. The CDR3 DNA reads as TGTGCCAGCAACAGGGGAACCAGCACAGATACGCAGTATTTT.

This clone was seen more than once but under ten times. The CDR3 is CASSPRDRDTEAFF. CDR3 sequence (DNA): TGTGCCAGCAGCCCGAGGGACAGGGACACTGAAGCTTTCTTT. The chain carries TRBV5-4 and TRBJ1-1; 9 nucleotides align to TRBD1. Germline lookup yields CDR1 SGHNT and CDR2 YYREEE (reference sequence). The junction had 4 bases not matched to a gene; V was cut back by 4 bases and J by 3 bases. The CDR3 has 14 amino acids.

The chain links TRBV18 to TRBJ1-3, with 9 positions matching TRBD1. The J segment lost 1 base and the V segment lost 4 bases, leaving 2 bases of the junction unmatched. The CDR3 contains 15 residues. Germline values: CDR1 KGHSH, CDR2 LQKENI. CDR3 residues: CASSLDRGSGNTIYF. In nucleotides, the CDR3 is TGTGCCAGCTCACTGGACAGGGGATCTGGAAACACCATATATTTT. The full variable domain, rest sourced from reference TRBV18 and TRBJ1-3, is NAGVMQNPRHLVRRRGQEARLRCSPMKGHSHVYWYRQLPEEGLKFMVYLQKENIIDESGMPKERFSAEFPKEGPSILRIQQVVRGDSAAYFCASSLDRGSGNTIYFGEGSWLTVV.

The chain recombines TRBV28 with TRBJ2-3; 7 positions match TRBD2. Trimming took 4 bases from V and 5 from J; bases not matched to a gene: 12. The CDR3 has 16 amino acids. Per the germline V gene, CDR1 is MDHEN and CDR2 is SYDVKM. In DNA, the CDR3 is TGTGCCAGCAGTTCCCACGAGGCGGGAGAAGGAGATACGCAGTATTTT. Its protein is CASSSHEAGEGDTQYF.

CDR3 sequence: CASSLAERELDTQYF. The CDR3, as DNA: TGCGCCAGCAGCTTGGCCGAGCGGGAATTGGATACGCAGTATTTT. The chain combines TRBV5-1 with TRBJ2-3; TRBD2 aligns across 7 bases. CDR1 SGHRS and CDR2 YFSETQ come from the germline V gene. The length of the CDR3 is 15 residues. The trim removed 0 bases at V and 6 bases at J, leaving 7 bases unmatched.

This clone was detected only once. The CDR3 DNA reads TGTGCCAGCAGTGAAACGAGCGGGGGGGCCCCAGATACGCAGTATTTT. Translating it yields CASSETSGGAPDTQYF. This chain joins TRBV6-1 and TRBJ2-3; 10 bases map to TRBD2. CDR1 and CDR2 (germline): MNHNS, SASEGT. CDR3 size: 16 residues. The V gene end was trimmed by 2 bases and the J gene end by 4 bases; junction bases not matched to a gene: 6.

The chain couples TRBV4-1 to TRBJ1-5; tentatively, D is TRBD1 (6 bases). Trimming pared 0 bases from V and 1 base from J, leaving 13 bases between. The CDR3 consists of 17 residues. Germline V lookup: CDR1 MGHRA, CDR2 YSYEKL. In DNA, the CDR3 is TGCGCCAGCAGCCAAGAAGGATTCCAGGGGAGCAATCAGCCCCAGCATTTT. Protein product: CASSQEGFQGSNQPQHF.

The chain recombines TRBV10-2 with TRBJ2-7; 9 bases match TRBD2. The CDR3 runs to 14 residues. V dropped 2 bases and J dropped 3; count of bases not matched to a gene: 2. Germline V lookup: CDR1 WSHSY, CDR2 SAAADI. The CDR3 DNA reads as TGCGCCAGCAGTGAGGTAGCGGGGGACTACGAGCAGTACTTC. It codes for CASSEVAGDYEQYF.

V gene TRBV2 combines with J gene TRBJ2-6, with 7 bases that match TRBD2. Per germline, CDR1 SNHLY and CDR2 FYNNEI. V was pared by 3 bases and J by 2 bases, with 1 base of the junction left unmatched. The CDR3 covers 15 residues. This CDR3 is CASSDAGAGANVLTF. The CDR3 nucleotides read TGTGCCAGCAGTGACGCGGGGGCTGGGGCCAACGTCCTGACTTTC. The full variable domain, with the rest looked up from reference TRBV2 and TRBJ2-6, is EPEVTQTPSHQVTQMGQEVILRCVPISNHLYFYWYRQILGQKVEFLVSFYNNEISEKSEIFDDQFSVERPDGSNFTLKIRSTKLEDSAMYFCASSDAGAGANVLTFGAGSRLTVL.

CDR3 protein: CATSRDGRETYEQYF. CDR3 bases: TGTGCCACCAGCAGAGACGGACGGGAGACCTACGAGCAGTACTTC. The V call is TRBV15, the J call TRBJ2-7; D might be TRBD2 (6 bases). The CDR3 totals 15 residues. CDR1 is LNHNV, CDR2 YYDKDF, per germline (reference sequence). Trimming pared 0 bases from V and 2 bases from J, leaving 11 bases between.

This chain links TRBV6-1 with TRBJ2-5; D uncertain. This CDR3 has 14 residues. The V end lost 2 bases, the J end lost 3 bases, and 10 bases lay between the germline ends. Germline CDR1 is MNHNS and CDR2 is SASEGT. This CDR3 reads CASSETVQEETQYF. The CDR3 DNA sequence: TGTGCCAGCAGTGAAACAGTACAAGAAGAGACCCAGTACTTC.

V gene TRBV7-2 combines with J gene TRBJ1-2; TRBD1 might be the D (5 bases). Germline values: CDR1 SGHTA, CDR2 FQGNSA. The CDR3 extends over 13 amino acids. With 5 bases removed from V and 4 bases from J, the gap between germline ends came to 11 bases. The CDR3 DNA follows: TGTGCCAGCAGCCCAGGACAACTCTATGGCTACACCTTC. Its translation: CASSPGQLYGYTF.

Here the CDR3 reads CATSRVPGQSPDGYTF. CDR3 nucleotides: TGTGCCACCAGCAGAGTTCCGGGACAAAGTCCGGATGGCTACACCTTC. The chain is built from TRBV15 and TRBJ1-2; D might be TRBD1 (6 bases). This CDR3 spans 16 amino acids. The V gene's germline CDR1 is LNHNV and CDR2 YYDKDF (reference sequence). Deletions cut 1 base from V and 6 bases from J, with 18 bases between.

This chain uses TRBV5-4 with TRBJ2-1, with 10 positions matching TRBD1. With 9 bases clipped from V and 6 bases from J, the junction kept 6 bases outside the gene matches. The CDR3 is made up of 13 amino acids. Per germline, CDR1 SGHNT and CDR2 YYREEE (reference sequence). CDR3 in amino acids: CATIRDRGNEQFF. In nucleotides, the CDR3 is TGTGCCACGATAAGGGACAGGGGCAATGAGCAGTTCTTC. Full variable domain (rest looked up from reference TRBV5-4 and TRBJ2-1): ETGVTQSPTHLIKTRGQQVTLRCSSQSGHNTVSWYQQALGQGPQFIFQYYREEENGRGNFPPRFSGLQFPNYSSELNVNALELDDSALYLCATIRDRGNEQFFGPGTRLTVL.

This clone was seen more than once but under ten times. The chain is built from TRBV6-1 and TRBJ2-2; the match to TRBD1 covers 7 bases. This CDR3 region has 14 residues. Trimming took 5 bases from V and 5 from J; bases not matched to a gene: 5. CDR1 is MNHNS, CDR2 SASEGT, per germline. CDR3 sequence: CASSITGQTGELFF. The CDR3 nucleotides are TGTGCCAGCAGTATTACGGGACAGACCGGGGAGCTGTTTTTT.

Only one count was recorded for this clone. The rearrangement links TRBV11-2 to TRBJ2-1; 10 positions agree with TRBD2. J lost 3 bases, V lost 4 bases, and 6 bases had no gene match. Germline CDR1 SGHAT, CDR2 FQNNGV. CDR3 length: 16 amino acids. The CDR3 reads CASSYLAGAGYNEQFF. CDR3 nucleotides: TGTGCCAGCAGCTACCTAGCGGGAGCGGGCTACAATGAGCAGTTCTTC.

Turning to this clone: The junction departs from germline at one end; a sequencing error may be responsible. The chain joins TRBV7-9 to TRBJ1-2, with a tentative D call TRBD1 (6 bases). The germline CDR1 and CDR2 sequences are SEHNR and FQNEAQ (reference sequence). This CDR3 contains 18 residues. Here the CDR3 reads CSSSFFPPDSFTNYGYTF. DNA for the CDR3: TGTTCCAGCAGCTTCTTTCCTCCGGACAGTTTCACGAACTATGGCTACACCTTC.

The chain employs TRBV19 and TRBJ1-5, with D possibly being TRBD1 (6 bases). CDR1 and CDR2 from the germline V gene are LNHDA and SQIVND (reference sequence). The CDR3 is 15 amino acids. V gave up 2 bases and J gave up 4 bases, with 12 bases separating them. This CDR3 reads CASSIWQGRNQPQHF. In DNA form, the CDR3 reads TGTGCCAGTAGTATATGGCAGGGGCGGAATCAGCCCCAGCATTTT. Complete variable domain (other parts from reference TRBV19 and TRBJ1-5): DGGITQSPKYLFRKEGQNVTLSCEQNLNHDAMYWYRQDPGQGLRLIYYSQIVNDFQKGDIAEGYSVSREKKESFPLTVTSAQKNPTAFYLCASSIWQGRNQPQHFGDGTRLSIL.